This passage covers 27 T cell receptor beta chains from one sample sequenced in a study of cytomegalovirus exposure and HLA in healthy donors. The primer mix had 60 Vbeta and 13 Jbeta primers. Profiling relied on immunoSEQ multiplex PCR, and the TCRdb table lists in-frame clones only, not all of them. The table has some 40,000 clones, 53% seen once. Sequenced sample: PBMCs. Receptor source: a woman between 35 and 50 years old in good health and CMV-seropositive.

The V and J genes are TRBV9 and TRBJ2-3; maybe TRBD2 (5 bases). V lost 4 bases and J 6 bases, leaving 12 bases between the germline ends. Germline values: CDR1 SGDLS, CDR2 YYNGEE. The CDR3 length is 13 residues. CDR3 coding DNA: TGTGCCAGCAGCCGGGATCGTCAGGATACGCAGTATTTT. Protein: CASSRDRQDTQYF.

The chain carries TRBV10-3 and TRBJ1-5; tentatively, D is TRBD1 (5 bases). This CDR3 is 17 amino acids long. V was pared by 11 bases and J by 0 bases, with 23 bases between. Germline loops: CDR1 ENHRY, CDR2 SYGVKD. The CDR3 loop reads CASKGGSGGYSNQPQHF. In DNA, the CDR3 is TGTGCCTCAAAGGGAGGCAGTGGGGGTTATAGCAATCAGCCCCAGCATTTT.

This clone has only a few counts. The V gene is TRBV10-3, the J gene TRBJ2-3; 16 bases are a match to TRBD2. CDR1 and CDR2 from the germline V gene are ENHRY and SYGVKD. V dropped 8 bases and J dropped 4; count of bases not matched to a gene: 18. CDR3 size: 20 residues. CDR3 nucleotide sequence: TGTGCCATCGGGGGACCGGGACTAGCGGGGGGGCAGAATGGTGCAGATACGCAGTATTTT. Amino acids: CAIGGPGLAGGQNGADTQYF.

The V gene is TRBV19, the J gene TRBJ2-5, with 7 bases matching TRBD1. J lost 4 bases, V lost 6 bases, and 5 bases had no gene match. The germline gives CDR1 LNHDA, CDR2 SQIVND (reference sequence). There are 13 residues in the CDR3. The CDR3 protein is CASRGDRAETQYF. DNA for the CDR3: TGTGCCAGTAGGGGAGACAGGGCAGAGACCCAGTACTTC.

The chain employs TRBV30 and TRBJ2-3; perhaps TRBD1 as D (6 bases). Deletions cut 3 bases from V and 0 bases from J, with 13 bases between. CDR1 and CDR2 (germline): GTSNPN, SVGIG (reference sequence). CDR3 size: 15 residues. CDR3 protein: CAWRARDTSTDTQYF. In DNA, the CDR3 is TGTGCCTGGAGAGCAAGGGACACCAGCACAGATACGCAGTATTTT. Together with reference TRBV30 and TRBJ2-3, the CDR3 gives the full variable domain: SQTIHQWPATLVQPVGSPLSLECTVEGTSNPNLYWYRQAAGRGLQLLFYSVGIGQISSEVPQNLSASRPQDRQFILSSKKLLLSDSGFYLCAWRARDTSTDTQYFGPGTRLTVL.

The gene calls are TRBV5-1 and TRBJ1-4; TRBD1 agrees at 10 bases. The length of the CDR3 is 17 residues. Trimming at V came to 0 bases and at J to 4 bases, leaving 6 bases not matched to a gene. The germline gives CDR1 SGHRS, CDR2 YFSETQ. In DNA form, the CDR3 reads TGCGCCAGCAGCTTGGCCCTGGGACAGGGGTTTAATGAAAAACTGTTTTTT. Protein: CASSLALGQGFNEKLFF.

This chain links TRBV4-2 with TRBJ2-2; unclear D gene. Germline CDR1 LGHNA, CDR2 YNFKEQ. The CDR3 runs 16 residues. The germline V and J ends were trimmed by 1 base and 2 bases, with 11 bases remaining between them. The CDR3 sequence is CASSQGGLVNTGELFF. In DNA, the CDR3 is TGTGCCAGCAGCCAAGGAGGTCTAGTCAACACCGGGGAGCTGTTTTTT.

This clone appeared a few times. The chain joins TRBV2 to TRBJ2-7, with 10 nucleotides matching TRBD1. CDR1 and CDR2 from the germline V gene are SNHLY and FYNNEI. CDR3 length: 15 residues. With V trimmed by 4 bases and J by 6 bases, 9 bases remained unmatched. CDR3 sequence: CASSGSTGGIFEQYF. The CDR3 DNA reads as TGTGCCAGCAGTGGATCGACAGGGGGCATATTCGAGCAGTACTTC.

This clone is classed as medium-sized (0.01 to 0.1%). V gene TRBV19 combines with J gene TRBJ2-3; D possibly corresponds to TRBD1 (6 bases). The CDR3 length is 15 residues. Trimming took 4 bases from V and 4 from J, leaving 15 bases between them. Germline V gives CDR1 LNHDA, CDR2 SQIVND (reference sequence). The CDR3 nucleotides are TGTGCCAGTAGTACGCCCTGGGGGCGCGCAGATACGCAGTATTTT. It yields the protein CASSTPWGRADTQYF.

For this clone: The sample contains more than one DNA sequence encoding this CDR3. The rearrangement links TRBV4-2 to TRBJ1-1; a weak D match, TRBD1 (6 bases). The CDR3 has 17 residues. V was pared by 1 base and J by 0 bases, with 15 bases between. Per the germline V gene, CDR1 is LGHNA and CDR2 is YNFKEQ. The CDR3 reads CASSQGQGTGLNTEAFF. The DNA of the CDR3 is TGTGCCAGCAGCCAAGGCCAGGGAACAGGGCTGAACACTGAAGCTTTCTTT.

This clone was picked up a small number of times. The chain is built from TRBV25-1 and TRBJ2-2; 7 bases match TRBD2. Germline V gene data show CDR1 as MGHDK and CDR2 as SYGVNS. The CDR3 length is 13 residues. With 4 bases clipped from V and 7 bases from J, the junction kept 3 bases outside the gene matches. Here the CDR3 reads CASSVREVGELFF. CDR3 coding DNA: TGTGCCAGCAGTGTTCGGGAGGTCGGGGAGCTGTTTTTT.

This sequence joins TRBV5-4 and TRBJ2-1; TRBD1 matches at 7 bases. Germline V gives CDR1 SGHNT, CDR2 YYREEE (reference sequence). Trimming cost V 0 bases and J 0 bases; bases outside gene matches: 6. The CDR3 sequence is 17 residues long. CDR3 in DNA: TGTGCCAGCAGCTTGGCCCAGACAGGGTACTCCTACAATGAGCAGTTCTTC. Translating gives CASSLAQTGYSYNEQFF. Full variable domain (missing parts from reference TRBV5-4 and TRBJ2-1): ETGVTQSPTHLIKTRGQQVTLRCSSQSGHNTVSWYQQALGQGPQFIFQYYREEENGRGNFPPRFSGLQFPNYSSELNVNALELDDSALYLCASSLAQTGYSYNEQFFGPGTRLTVL.

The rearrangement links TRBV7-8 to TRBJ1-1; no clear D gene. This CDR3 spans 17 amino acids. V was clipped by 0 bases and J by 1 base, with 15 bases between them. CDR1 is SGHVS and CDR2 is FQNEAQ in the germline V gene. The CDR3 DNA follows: TGTGCCAGCAGCTTAGCTGGTTGGGCGGGGAGGAACACTGAAGCTTTCTTT. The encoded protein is CASSLAGWAGRNTEAFF.

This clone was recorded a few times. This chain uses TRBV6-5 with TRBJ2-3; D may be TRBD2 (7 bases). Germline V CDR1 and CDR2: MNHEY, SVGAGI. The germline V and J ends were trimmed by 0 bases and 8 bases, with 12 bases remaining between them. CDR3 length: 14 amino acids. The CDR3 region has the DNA TGTGCCAGCAGTTACTCCGCGGGGGCCGTTACGCAGTATTTT. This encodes CASSYSAGAVTQYF.

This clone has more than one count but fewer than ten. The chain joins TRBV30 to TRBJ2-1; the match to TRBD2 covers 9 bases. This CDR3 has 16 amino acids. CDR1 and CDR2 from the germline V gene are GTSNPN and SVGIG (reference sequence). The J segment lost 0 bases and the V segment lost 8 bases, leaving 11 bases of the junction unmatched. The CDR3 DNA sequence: TGTGCCCGAAGAGGTAGCGGGGGAGGCTCCTACAATGAGCAGTTCTTC. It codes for CARRGSGGGSYNEQFF.

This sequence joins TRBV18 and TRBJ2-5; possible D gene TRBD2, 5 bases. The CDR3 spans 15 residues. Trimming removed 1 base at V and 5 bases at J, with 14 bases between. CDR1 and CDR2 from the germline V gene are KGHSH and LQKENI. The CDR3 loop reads CASSPRANPGETQYF. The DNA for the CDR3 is TGTGCCAGCTCACCACGTGCAAACCCGGGGGAGACCCAGTACTTC.

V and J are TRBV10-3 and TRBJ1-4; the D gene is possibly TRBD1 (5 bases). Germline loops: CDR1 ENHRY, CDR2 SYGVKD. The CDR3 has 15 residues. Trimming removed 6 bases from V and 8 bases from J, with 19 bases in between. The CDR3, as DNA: TGTGCCATCAGCCCCTCGGATTCCGGGGGGGAAAAACTGTTTTTT. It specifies CAISPSDSGGEKLFF.

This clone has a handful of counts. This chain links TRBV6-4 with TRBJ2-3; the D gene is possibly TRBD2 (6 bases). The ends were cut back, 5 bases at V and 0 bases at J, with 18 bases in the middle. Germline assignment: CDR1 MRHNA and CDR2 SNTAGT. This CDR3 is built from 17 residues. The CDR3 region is CASSPFGGLTSTDTQYF. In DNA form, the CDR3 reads TGTGCCAGCAGTCCGTTTGGGGGGTTAACTAGCACAGATACGCAGTATTTT.

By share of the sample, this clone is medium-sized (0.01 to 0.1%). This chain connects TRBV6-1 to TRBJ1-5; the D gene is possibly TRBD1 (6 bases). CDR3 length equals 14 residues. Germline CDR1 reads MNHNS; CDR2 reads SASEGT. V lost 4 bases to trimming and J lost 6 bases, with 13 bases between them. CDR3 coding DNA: TGTGCCAGCAGTGCCTCAGGGGAGATTCAGCCCCAGCATTTT. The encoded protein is CASSASGEIQPQHF.

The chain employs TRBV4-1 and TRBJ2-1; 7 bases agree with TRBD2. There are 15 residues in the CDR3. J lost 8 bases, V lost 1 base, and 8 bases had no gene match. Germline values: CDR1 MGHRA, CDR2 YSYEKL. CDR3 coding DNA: TGCGCCAGCAGCCAAGGCCCTCCGGCGGGGGATGAGCAGTTCTTC. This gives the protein CASSQGPPAGDEQFF.

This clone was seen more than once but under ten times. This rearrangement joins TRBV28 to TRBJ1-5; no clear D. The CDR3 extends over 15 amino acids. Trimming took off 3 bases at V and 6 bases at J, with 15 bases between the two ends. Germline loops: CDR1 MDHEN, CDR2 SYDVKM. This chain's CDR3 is CASSLGGSAAQPQHF. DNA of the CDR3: TGTGCCAGCAGTTTGGGAGGGAGTGCAGCTCAGCCCCAGCATTTT.

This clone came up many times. In DNA, the CDR3 is TGTGCCAGCAGCCAAGATTACAGGGGGGTGAACACTGAAGCTTTCTTT. It yields the protein CASSQDYRGVNTEAFF. The chain couples TRBV4-2 to TRBJ1-1; 8 bases are a match to TRBD1. The CDR3 loop spans 16 amino acids. Germline values: CDR1 LGHNA, CDR2 YNFKEQ. Trimming removed 0 bases from V and 0 bases from J; junction bases left unmatched: 3.

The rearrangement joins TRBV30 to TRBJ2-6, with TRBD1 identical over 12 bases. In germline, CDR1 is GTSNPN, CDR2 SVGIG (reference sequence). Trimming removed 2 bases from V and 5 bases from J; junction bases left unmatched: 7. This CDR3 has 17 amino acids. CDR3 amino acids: CAWSSGTGGGRANVLTF. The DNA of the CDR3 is TGTGCCTGGAGTTCCGGGACAGGGGGCGGGAGGGCCAACGTCCTGACTTTC.

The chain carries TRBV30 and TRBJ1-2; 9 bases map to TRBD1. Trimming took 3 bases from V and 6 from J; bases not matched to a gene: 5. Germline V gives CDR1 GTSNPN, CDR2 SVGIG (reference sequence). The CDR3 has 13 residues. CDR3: CAWRSGQGHGYTF. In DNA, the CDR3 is TGTGCCTGGAGATCGGGACAGGGCCATGGCTACACCTTC.

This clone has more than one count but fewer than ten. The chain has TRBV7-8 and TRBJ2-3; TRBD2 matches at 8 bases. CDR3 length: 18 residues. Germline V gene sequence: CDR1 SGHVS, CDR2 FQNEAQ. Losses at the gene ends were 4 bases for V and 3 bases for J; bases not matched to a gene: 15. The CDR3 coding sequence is TGTGCCAGCAGCTCATCACCCGGCCTTAGCGGGGTAACAGATACGCAGTATTTT. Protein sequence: CASSSSPGLSGVTDTQYF.

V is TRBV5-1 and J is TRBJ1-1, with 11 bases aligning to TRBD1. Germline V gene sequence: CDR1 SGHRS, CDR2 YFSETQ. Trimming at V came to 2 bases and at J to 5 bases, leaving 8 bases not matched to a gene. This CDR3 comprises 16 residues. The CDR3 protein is CASSLGTGGRSTEAFF. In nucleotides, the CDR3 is TGCGCCAGCAGCTTAGGGACAGGGGGTCGTTCGACTGAAGCTTTCTTT.

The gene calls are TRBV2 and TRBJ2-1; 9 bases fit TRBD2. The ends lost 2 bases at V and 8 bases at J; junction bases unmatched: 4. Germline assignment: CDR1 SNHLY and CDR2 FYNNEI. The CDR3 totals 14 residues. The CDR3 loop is CASSERAGGYEQFF. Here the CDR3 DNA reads TGTGCCAGCAGTGAACGAGCGGGGGGCTATGAGCAGTTCTTC. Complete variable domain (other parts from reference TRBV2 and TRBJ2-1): EPEVTQTPSHQVTQMGQEVILRCVPISNHLYFYWYRQILGQKVEFLVSFYNNEISEKSEIFDDQFSVERPDGSNFTLKIRSTKLEDSAMYFCASSERAGGYEQFFGPGTRLTVL.